Described below is a single TCR beta chain sequence and its context. Its antigen is unknown. Germline V lookup: CDR1 LNHNV, CDR2 YYDKDF (reference sequence). Trimming removed 0 bases at V and 2 bases at J, with 5 bases between. The CDR3 runs 14 residues. This entry is derived from a study of CD8 T cells in ankylosing spondylitis. Study-level results: Seemingly characteristic of ankylosing spondylitis blood was a TCR beta motif consisting of under 10 highly homologous variants.

TCRdb processed the 5' RACE reads anew with MiXCR; each CDR3 protein has one entry. Of approximately 540,000 distinct CDR3 sequences in the sample, about an eighth were seen once. This sequence was found in a male donor with ankylosing spondylitis. The J gene is TRBJ2-1, the V gene TRBV15; D remains unclear. The sample comprised blood, either unsorted or a sorted T cell fraction (not recorded which). In nucleotides, the CDR3 is TGTGCCACCAGCAGAGAAGGGCCCTACAATGAGCAGTTCTTC. Its protein is CATSREGPYNEQFF.